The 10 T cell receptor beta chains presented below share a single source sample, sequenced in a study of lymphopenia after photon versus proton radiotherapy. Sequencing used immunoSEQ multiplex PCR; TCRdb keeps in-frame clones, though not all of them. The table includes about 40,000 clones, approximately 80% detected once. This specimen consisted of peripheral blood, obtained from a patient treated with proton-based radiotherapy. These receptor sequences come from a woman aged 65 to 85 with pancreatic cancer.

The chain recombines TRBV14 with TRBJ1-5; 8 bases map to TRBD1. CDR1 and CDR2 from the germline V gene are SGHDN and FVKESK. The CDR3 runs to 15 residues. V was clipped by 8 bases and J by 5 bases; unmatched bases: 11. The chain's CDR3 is CASRDGTGGYQPQHF. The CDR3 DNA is TGTGCCAGCCGCGACGGTACAGGGGGGTATCAGCCCCAGCATTTT. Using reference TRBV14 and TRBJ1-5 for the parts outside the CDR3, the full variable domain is EAGVTQFPSHSVIEKGQTVTLRCDPISGHDNLYWYRRVMGKEIKFLLHFVKESKQDESGMPNNRFLAERTGGTYSTLKVQPAELEDSGVYFCASRDGTGGYQPQHFGDGTRLSIL.

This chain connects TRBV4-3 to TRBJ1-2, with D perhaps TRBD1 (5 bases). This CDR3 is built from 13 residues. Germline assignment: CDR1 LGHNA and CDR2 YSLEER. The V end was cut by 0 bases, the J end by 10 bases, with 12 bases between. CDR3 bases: TGCGCCAGCAGCCAAGAGGGCGGGGGACCCTACACCTTC. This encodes CASSQEGGGPYTF.

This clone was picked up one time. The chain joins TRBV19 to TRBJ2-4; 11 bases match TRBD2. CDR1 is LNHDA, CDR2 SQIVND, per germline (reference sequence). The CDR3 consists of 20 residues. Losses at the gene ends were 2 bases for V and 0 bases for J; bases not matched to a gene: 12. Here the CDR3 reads CASSIHRELAGDLAKNIQYF. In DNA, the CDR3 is TGTGCCAGTAGTATACACAGGGAACTAGCGGGAGATCTAGCCAAAAACATTCAGTACTTC.

CDR3 residues: CASRVLAGANYNEQFF. The CDR3, as DNA: TGTGCCAGCAGAGTCCTAGCGGGAGCTAACTACAATGAGCAGTTCTTC. V and J are TRBV7-2 and TRBJ2-1; the match to TRBD2 covers 10 bases. The CDR3 length is 16 residues. The junction had 8 bases not matched to a gene; V was cut back by 6 bases and J by 3 bases. The germline V gene encodes CDR1 SGHTA and CDR2 FQGNSA. Variable domain in full (rest from reference TRBV7-2 and TRBJ2-1): GAGVSQSPSNKVTEKGKDVELRCDPISGHTALYWYRQSLGQGLEFLIYFQGNSAPDKSGLPSDRFSAERTGGSVSTLTIQRTQQEDSAVYLCASRVLAGANYNEQFFGPGTRLTVL.

CDR3 amino acids: CASSPGSYYGYTF. For the CDR3, the DNA is TGTGCCAGCAGCCCCGGCTCATACTATGGCTACACCTTC. The rearrangement joins TRBV7-9 to TRBJ1-2; D is ambiguous. Between the trimmed V and J ends, which lost 5 bases and 3 bases, there was a span of 10 bases. The CDR3 spans 13 residues. Germline lookup yields CDR1 SEHNR and CDR2 FQNEAQ (reference sequence).

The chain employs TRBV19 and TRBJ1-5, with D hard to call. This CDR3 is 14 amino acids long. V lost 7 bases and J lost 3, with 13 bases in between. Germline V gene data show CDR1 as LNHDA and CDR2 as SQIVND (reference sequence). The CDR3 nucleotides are TGTGCCAGTACAGCGGGGATTTCCAATCAGCCCCAGCATTTT. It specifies CASTAGISNQPQHF.

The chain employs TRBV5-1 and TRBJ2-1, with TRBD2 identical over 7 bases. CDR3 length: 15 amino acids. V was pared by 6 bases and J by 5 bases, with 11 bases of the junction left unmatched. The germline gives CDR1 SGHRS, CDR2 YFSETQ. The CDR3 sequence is CASTPRGSLDNEQFF. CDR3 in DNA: TGCGCCAGCACACCCCGCGGGAGTTTGGACAATGAGCAGTTCTTC. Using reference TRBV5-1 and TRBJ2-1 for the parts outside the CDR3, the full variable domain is KAGVTQTPRYLIKTRGQQVTLSCSPISGHRSVSWYQQTPGQGLQFLFEYFSETQRNKGNFPGRFSGRQFSNSRSEMNVSTLELGDSALYLCASTPRGSLDNEQFFGPGTRLTVL.

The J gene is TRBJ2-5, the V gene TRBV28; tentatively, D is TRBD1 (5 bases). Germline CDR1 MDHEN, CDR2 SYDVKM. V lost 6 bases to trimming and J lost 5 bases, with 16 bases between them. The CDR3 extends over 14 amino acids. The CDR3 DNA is TGTGCCAGCAGCTCAAGGGGTTTCAGGGAGACCCAGTACTTC. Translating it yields CASSSRGFRETQYF.

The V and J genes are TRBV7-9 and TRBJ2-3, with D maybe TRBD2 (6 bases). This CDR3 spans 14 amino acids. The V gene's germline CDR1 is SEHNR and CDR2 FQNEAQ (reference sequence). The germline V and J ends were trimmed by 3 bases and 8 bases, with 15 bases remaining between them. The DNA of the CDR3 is TGTGCCAGCAGCTTCGGGGGAGGAGGTGGTACGCAGTATTTT. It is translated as CASSFGGGGGTQYF.

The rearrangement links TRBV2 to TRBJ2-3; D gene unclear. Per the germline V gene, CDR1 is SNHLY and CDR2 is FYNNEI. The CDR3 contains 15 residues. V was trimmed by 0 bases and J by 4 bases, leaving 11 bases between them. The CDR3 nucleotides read TGTGCCAGCAGTGAAGCAAGGGTATTATCAGATACGCAGTATTTT. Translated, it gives CASSEARVLSDTQYF.